The 3 T cell receptor beta chains listed next were all sequenced from one sample in a study of blood T cell repertoires in COVID-19. TCRdb's table, derived via immunoSEQ multiplex PCR, lists solely in-frame clones and lacks some. This repertoire shows 350,000 or so clones, roughly 90% found once; its top ten account for about a fifth. Sequencing was done on a sample of PBMCs or T cells enriched from blood (not recorded which). The origin of the receptors is a woman in her 30s who had recovered from COVID-19.

In DNA form, the CDR3 reads TGTGCCACCAGTGACCCGGGACAGGGGATAGTCGGGGAGCTGTTTTTT. Amino acids: CATSDPGQGIVGELFF. V is TRBV24-1 and J is TRBJ2-2, with TRBD1 identical over 10 bases. This CDR3 contains 16 residues. Germline V gene sequence: CDR1 KGHDR, CDR2 SFDVKD. V was clipped by 4 bases and J by 7 bases; unmatched bases: 8.

J is TRBJ2-3 and V is TRBV5-1; 7 bases map to TRBD2. The CDR3 totals 16 residues. CDR1 and CDR2 from the germline V gene are SGHRS and YFSETQ. The trim removed 0 bases at V and 1 base at J, leaving 5 bases unmatched. CDR3 bases: TGCGCCAGCAGCTTGGGCGCCAGCGGGGGCACAGATACGCAGTATTTT. This encodes CASSLGASGGTDTQYF.

This clone appeared once. The rearrangement uses TRBV3-1 (or the pseudogene TRBV3-2) and TRBJ2-5; possibly TRBD1 for D (5 bases). Trimming shortened V by 4 bases and J by 2 bases, and 8 bases separated the two germline ends. Germline V gene sequence: CDR1 LGHDT, CDR2 YNNKEL (reference sequence). There are 13 residues in the CDR3. The CDR3 coding sequence is TGTGCCAGCAGCCGAGCAGGGCAAGAGACCCAGTACTTC. Protein: CASSRAGQETQYF.